This TCR beta chain was obtained from a study of blood T cell repertoires in COVID-19 (TCRdb year 2020). A note on the overall study: Collaborator samples came from the United States, Italy and Spain and covered acute and convalescent phases of COVID-19. The material from the prospective study consisted of cDNA or gDNA derived from T cells, B-cell-depleted T cells, or PBMCs. Deeply sampled blood TCRbeta repertoires from subjects exposed to, actively infected with, or recovered from COVID-19 were included in the dataset. The repertoires were released in a freely available public database intended as a resource for research on the immune response to SARS-CoV-2. The samples were drawn from the first 160 participants of the ongoing ImmuneRACE study and from over 950 subjects provided by 6 global collaborators. Nearly every sample came with metadata listing a de-identified subject ID, COVID-19 status, age in years and sex. Where HLA class I and class II types were available, the types were taken from metadata supplied by the sample provider, not from assay-based typing. The paper's findings and limits, for the study overall: How much clinical and demographic metadata was included differed by source and by participant, and the metadata was provided uncurated.

The junction carries 14 bases between V and J, which are trimmed by 2 bases and 0 bases respectively. CDR1 LGHDT and CDR2 YNNKEL were looked up in the germline V gene (reference sequence). The CDR3 sequence holds 17 residues, the cysteine and phenylalanine included. Kept here is only the CDR3 DNA, which spans 51 bases and is read in frame from base 1. TCRbeta CDR3 regions were amplified from genomic DNA using the immunoSEQ Assay, a bias-controlled multiplex PCR. From the authors' description of their analysis: The number of nucleated cells in each sample was estimated by amplification of reference gene primers within the assay. To quantify the absolute abundance of each unique TCRbeta CDR3 rearrangement, sequence reads were collapsed and filtered. For each sample, productive Simpson clonality was calculated as the square root of Simpson's diversity index over productive rearrangements. This immuneACCESS table, as held by TCRdb, lists in-frame sequences with V and J called but not all clones. Of the missing ones, under half trace to an unresolved V gene in checked studies; the others have no known cause. For V, J and clone size, that table is used; D and trimming come from the DNA. The sample profile shows 140,000 to 150,000 clones; about nine tenths of them were found once. The leading ten clones occupy roughly 4% of the sample.

Enrolling through a virtual design, the prospective study's participants ranged in age from about 18 to 100 years and lived across around 25 United States geographic areas. In the prospective study, participants were assigned to cohorts based on the clinical history participants reported in a screening survey and a study questionnaire. Recovered participants in ImmuneRACE Cohort 3 were defined as having two consecutive negative NP/OP PCR tests, clearance from a healthcare professional, or resolution of symptoms. In the prospective study, mobile phlebotomists collected whole blood, serum and a nasopharyngeal or oropharyngeal swab from each participant. Prospective study participants could optionally give additional blood draws and questionnaires over an approximately two-month period. Before DNA extraction, prospective study blood samples were shipped either frozen or at room temperature. On this clone itself: Which antigen it targets is not known. Qualities for individual bases were not recorded, and no much larger clone is one base off.

Specimen: PBMCs or T cells enriched from blood (not recorded which). The V and J segments used are TRBV3-1 (or the pseudogene TRBV3-2) and TRBJ2-1, and the D gene may be TRBD2, 6 bases matching. The TCR was taken from a man aged 50 to 60 who had recovered from COVID-19. The CDR3 corresponds to CASSQKNGGVSYNEQFF. The sequenced DNA is TGTGCCAGCAGCCAAAAAAACGGCGGGGTCTCCTACAATGAGCAGTTCTTC.